This TCR beta chain was found in a study of cytomegalovirus exposure and HLA in healthy donors. Overall study findings and caveats: The study recorded 160 or so TCR beta chains that were cytomegalovirus-associated.

Researchers ran the PCR with 60 Vbeta and 13 Jbeta primers. Method: immunoSEQ multiplex PCR; TCRdb's copy keeps in-frame clones and lacks some. Of about 90,000 clones listed, around three quarters are singletons. The CDR3 has 13 amino acids. Germline lookup yields CDR1 LNHDA and CDR2 SQIVND (reference sequence). The V end was cut by 10 bases, the J end by 4 bases, with 14 bases between. In its sample, this clone was seen a few times. Its antigen is as yet unknown. The V and J genes are TRBV19 and TRBJ1-5; tentative D call: TRBD1 (5 bases). The sequence derives from a woman aged 40 to 55 in good health and CMV-seropositive. Material for sequencing was PBMCs. The CDR3 DNA follows: TGTGCCACCAGACAGCAACTTAATCAGCCCCAGCATTTT. Amino acid sequence: CATRQQLNQPQHF.